A selection of T cell receptor beta chains follows, all from one sample in a study of HIV-infected patients and healthy controls. Via MiXCR, TCRdb re-called the 5' RACE reads, giving one row per CDR3 protein. The table lists about 64,000 distinct CDR3 sequences, 15% to 20% of them singletons. The material sequenced was CD4+ T cells from blood. The receptors here all came from a human donor in good health. Each CDR3 is given with its conserved first and last residue. Fields, in order: clone size, J gene, V gene, D gene, CDR3 DNA, CDR3 protein. A D gene is named only where the DNA matches it firmly. Only part of the rows carry a size: once, few, many, or a class if the clone is expanded.

few | TRBJ1-4 | TRBV6-5 | TRBD1 | TGTGCCAGCAGTACCGGGACAGCTAATGAAAAACTGTTTTTT | CASSTGTANEKLFF
few | TRBJ1-1 | TRBV15 | - | TGTGCCACCAGCAGAGGACAGGTGAACACTGAAGCTTTCTTT | CATSRGQVNTEAFF
many | TRBJ1-2 | TRBV20-1 | - | TGCAGTGCTAGGAACAGGGACTATGGCTACACCTTC | CSARNRDYGYTF
many | TRBJ2-5 | TRBV20-1 | - | TGCAGTGCTAGTAAAAGCGGATGGCAAGAGACCCAGTACTTC | CSASKSGWQETQYF
- | TRBJ2-1 | TRBV12-3/TRBV12-4 | TRBD1 | TGTGCCAGCAGTTCGAACAGGGGTTACAATGAGCAGTTCTTC | CASSSNRGYNEQFF
many | TRBJ2-4 | TRBV4-1 | TRBD2 | TGCGCCAGCAGCCAAGGACTAGCGGGAGGTCGAGCCAAAAACATTCAGTACTTC | CASSQGLAGGRAKNIQYF
many | TRBJ2-3 | TRBV7-9 | - | TGTGCCAGCAGCTTATTTGGAGAGACAGATACGCAGTATTTT | CASSLFGETDTQYF
many | TRBJ2-7 | TRBV7-3 | TRBD2 | TGTGCCAGCAGCTTGCTAGCGGGAGCATTCTACGAGCAGTACTTC | CASSLLAGAFYEQYF
many | TRBJ1-6 | TRBV7-2 | TRBD1 | TGTGCCAGCAGCTTAGCTACGACAGGGAACCCACCCCTCCACTTT | CASSLATTGNPPLHF
many | TRBJ1-3 | TRBV9 | TRBD1 | TGTGCCAGCAGCCCAGGGACAGCATCTGGAAACACCATATATTTT | CASSPGTASGNTIYF
many | TRBJ2-5 | TRBV18 | - | TGTGCCAGCTCACCCGGACACTCCCAAGAGACCCAGTACTTC | CASSPGHSQETQYF
many | TRBJ1-1 | TRBV2 | - | TGTGCCAGCAGTGAGACTGGGAGATACACTGAAGCTTTCTTT | CASSETGRYTEAFF
many | TRBJ2-1 | TRBV7-2 | TRBD2 | TGTGCCAGCAGCGCGACTAGCGGGATCCCTTCCTACAATGAGCAGTTCTTC | CASSATSGIPSYNEQFF
many | TRBJ1-1 | TRBV5-1 | - | TGCGCCAGCAGCTCTCCCTTAACAGGGAACACTGAAGCTTTCTTT | CASSSPLTGNTEAFF
few | TRBJ2-3 | TRBV7-2 | - | TGTGCCAGCAGCTTAGTCCGCACAGATACGCAGTATTTT | CASSLVRTDTQYF
- | TRBJ2-7 | TRBV18 | - | TGTGCCAGCTCACCGACGCCAGGGGAGTGGGACGAGCAGTACTTC | CASSPTPGEWDEQYF
- | TRBJ1-2 | TRBV14 | - | TGTGCCAGCAGCCAGGCCCCGCGAATTGGCTACACCTTC | CASSQAPRIGYTF
many | TRBJ1-1 | TRBV7-9 | TRBD1 | TGTGCCAGCAGCTTCACACCGTCAGGGGGCCGGGAAGCTTTCTTT | CASSFTPSGGREAFF
few | TRBJ1-2 | TRBV3-1 | TRBD1 | TGTGCCAGCAGCCCCAACAGGGGTAGCTATGGCTACACCTTC | CASSPNRGSYGYTF
many | TRBJ1-5 | TRBV12-3/TRBV12-4 | - | TGTGCCAGCAGTTCCACAGCGATACGTGGGTATCAGCCCCAGCATTTT | CASSSTAIRGYQPQHF
- | TRBJ1-6 | TRBV19 | TRBD1 | TGTGCCAGTAGCGAGGACAGGGGAAATTCACCCCTCCACTTT | CASSEDRGNSPLHF
many | TRBJ1-6 | TRBV30 | - | TGTGCCTGGAGGAGTGCCCGCGGGGAATCACCCCTCCACTTT | CAWRSARGESPLHF
many | TRBJ2-1 | TRBV30 | TRBD2 | TGTGCCTGGAGTGGGACTAGCTACTACAATGAGCAGTTCTTC | CAWSGTSYYNEQFF
few | TRBJ2-7 | TRBV6-1 | TRBD1 | TGTGCCAGCAGTAACCGACAGGGTACCAATCCCTACGAGCAGTACTTC | CASSNRQGTNPYEQYF
many | TRBJ1-1 | TRBV28 | - | TGTGCCAGCAGAATACAGGCGCTGGTGAACACTGAAGCTTTCTTT | CASRIQALVNTEAFF
many | TRBJ1-1 | TRBV10-3 | TRBD1 | TGTGCCATCAGAATGGACAGGGGGGCTGTTGAAGCTTTCTTT | CAIRMDRGAVEAFF
many | TRBJ2-1 | TRBV7-2 | TRBD2 | TGTGCCAGCAGCTACCGACTAGCGGGGGGGACAGGAGCCGACAATGAGCAGTTCTTC | CASSYRLAGGTGADNEQFF
- | TRBJ2-5 | TRBV2 | - | TGTGCCAGCAGTGACGTCGTGGAGACCCAGTACTTC | CASSDVVETQYF
few | TRBJ1-2 | TRBV23-1 | TRBD1 | TGCGCCAGCAGTCAATCCCGGACAGGGCCTTTTAAGTCCTATGGCTACACCTTC | CASSQSRTGPFKSYGYTF
few | TRBJ2-1 | TRBV29-1 | TRBD1 | TGCAGCGTCGTCACAGGGGATTTCGGCAATGAGCAGTTCTTC | CSVVTGDFGNEQFF
few | TRBJ1-4 | TRBV25-1 | - | TGTGCCAGCAGTTCTTGGGAAAAACTGTTTTTT | CASSSWEKLFF
- | TRBJ2-5 | TRBV7-9 | - | TGTGCCAGCAGCTTCTACTCCGGGGGTCAAGAGACCCAGTACTTC | CASSFYSGGQETQYF
- | TRBJ2-1 | TRBV5-4 | - | TGTGCCAGCAGCATGTTAGATGAGCAGTTCTTC | CASSMLDEQFF
- | TRBJ2-7 | TRBV18 | - | TGTGCCAGCTCACCAGGGGGCCTAAGCGAGCAGTACTTC | CASSPGGLSEQYF
many | TRBJ1-1 | TRBV3-1 | TRBD1 | TGTGCCAGCAGCCAAGGGACAGGGAGAGCTTTCTTT | CASSQGTGRAFF
- | TRBJ1-2 | TRBV12-3/TRBV12-4 | - | TGTGCCAGCAGTTACGCCGGGACTAACTATGGCTACACCTTC | CASSYAGTNYGYTF
few | TRBJ1-2 | TRBV5-6 | - | TGTGCCAGCAGACTAAGAGGTCGAAACTATGGCTACACCTTC | CASRLRGRNYGYTF
few | TRBJ2-7 | TRBV10-3 | - | TGTGCCATCAGTGGGGGAGGGGGGATCTACGAGCAGTACTTC | CAISGGGGIYEQYF
- | TRBJ2-1 | TRBV10-3 | TRBD1 | TGTGCCATCAGCCCTTCGACAGGGCAATCCTACAATGAGCAGTTCTTC | CAISPSTGQSYNEQFF
- | TRBJ2-2 | TRBV20-1 | - | TGCAGTGCTAGAACCCTTGGGGCGAACACCGGGGAGCTGATTTTT | CSARTLGANTGELIF
- | TRBJ2-3 | TRBV10-3 | - | TGTGCCAGCGCGGGGGCGCGAGACACAGATACGCAGTATTTT | CASAGARDTDTQYF
many | TRBJ2-7 | TRBV2 | TRBD1 | TGTGCCAGCAGTGATCAGGGGGCGCGGGAGCAGTACTTC | CASSDQGAREQYF
many | TRBJ2-5 | TRBV14 | TRBD2 | TGTGCCAGCAGCCAAGTAGGAAGGCTTCCGGGACTAGCGGATCCTCGGCGCGGCCAGTACTTC | CASSQVGRLPGLADPRRGQYF
- | TRBJ1-1 | TRBV6-5 | TRBD1 | TGTGCCAGCAGTTACTCTATCGGTCGCAGGGGGGTTAACACTGAAGCTTTCTTT | CASSYSIGRRGVNTEAFF
many | TRBJ1-5 | TRBV27 | - | TGTGCCAGCAGTTTGGCAGGTTATTATCAGCCCCAGCATTTT | CASSLAGYYQPQHF
few | TRBJ1-2 | TRBV2 | TRBD1 | TGTGCCAGCAGTCCCTTAGACAGGGTTGGCTACACCTTC | CASSPLDRVGYTF
few | TRBJ1-2 | TRBV19 | - | TGTGCCAGTAGTTTCCAGAAGAACTATGGCTACACCTTC | CASSFQKNYGYTF